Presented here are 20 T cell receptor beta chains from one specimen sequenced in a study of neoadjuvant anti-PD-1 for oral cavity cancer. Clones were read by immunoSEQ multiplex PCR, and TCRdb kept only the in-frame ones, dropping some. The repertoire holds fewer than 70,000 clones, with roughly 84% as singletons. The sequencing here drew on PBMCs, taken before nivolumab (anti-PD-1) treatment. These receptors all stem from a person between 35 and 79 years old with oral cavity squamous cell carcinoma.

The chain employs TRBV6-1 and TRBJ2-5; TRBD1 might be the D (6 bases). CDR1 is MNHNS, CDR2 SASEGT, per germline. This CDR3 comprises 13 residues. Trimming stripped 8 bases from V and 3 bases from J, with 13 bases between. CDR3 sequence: CASAIGTKETQYF. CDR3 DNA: TGTGCCAGCGCCATCGGGACAAAAGAGACCCAGTACTTC.

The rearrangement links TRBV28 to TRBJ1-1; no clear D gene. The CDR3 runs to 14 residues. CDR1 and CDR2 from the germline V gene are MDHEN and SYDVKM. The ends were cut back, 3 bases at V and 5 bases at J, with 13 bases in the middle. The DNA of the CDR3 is TGTGCCAGCAGTTTGGGTCCTCGGAGAACTGAAGCTTTCTTT. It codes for CASSLGPRRTEAFF.

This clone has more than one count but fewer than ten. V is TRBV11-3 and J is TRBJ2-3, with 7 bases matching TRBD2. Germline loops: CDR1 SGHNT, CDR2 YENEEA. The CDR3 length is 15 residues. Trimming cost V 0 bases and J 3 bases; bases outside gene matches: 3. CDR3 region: CASSLEGGPTDTQYF. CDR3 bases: TGTGCCAGCAGCTTAGAGGGAGGGCCTACAGATACGCAGTATTTT.

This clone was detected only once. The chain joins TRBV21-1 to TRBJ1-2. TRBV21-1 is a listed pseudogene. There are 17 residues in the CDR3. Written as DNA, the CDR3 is TGTGCCAGCAGCAAAGCCCGTGACCCACCCGATTTCTATGGCTACACCTTC. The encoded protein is CASSKARDPPDFYGYTF.

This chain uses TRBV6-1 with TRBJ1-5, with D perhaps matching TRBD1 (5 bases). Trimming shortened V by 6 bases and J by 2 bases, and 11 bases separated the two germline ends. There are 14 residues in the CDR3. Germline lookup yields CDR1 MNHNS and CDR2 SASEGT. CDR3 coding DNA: TGTGCCAGCAGCGACAGTTTCGGCAATCAGCCCCAGCATTTT. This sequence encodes CASSDSFGNQPQHF.

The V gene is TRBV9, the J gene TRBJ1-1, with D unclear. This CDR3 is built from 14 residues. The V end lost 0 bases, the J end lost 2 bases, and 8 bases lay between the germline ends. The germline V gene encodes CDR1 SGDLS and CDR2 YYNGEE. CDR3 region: CASSVEGYNTEAFF. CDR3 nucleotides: TGTGCCAGCAGCGTAGAGGGCTATAACACTGAAGCTTTCTTT.

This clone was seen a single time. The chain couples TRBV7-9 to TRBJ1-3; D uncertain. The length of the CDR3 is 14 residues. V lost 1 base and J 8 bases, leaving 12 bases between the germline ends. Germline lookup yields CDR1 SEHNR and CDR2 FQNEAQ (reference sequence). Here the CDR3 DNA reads TGTGCCAGCAGCTTAGTATTGAGGTTTGACACCATATATTTT. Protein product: CASSLVLRFDTIYF.

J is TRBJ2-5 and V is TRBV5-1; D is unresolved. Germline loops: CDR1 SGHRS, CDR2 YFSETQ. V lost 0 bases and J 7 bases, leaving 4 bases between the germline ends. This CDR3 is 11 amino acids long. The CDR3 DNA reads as TGCGCCAGCAGCTTGGAAGGGACCCAGTACTTC. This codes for CASSLEGTQYF.

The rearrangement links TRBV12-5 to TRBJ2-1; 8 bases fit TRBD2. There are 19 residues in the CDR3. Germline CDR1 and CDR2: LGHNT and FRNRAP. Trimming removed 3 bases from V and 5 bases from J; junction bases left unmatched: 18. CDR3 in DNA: TGTGCTAGTGGTTTAACCGCCCAGTGGGTAGCGGGGAGTCACAATGAGCAGTTCTTC. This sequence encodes CASGLTAQWVAGSHNEQFF. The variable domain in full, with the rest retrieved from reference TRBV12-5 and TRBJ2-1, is DARVTQTPRHKVTEMGQEVTMRCQPILGHNTVFWYRQTMMQGLELLAYFRNRAPLDDSGMPKDRFSAEMPDATLATLKIQPSEPRDSAVYFCASGLTAQWVAGSHNEQFFGPGTRLTVL.

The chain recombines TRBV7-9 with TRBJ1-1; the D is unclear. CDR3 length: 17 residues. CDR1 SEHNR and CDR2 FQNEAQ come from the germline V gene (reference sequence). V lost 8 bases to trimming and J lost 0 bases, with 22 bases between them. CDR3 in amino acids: CASGSHIGSLMNTEAFF. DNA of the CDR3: TGTGCCAGCGGCTCCCACATAGGATCACTTATGAACACTGAAGCTTTCTTT. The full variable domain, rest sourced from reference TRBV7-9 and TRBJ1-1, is DTGVSQNPRHKITKRGQNVTFRCDPISEHNRLYWYRQTLGQGPEFLTYFQNEAQLEKSRLLSDRFSAERPKGSFSTLEIQRTEQGDSAMYLCASGSHIGSLMNTEAFFGQGTRLTVV.

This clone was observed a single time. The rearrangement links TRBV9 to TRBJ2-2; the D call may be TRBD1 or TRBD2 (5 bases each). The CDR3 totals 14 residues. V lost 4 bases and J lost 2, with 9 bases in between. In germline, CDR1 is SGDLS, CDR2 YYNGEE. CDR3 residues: CASSLWDNTGELFF. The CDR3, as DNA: TGTGCCAGCAGCCTTTGGGACAACACCGGGGAGCTGTTTTTT.

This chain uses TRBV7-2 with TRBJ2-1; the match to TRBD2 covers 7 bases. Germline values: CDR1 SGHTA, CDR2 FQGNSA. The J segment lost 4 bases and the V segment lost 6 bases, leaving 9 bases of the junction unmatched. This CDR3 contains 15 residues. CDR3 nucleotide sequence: TGTGCCAGCAGGTATGGACTAGGGTTTTACAATGAGCAGTTCTTC. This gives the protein CASRYGLGFYNEQFF. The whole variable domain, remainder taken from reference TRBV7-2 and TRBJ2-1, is GAGVSQSPSNKVTEKGKDVELRCDPISGHTALYWYRQSLGQGLEFLIYFQGNSAPDKSGLPSDRFSAERTGGSVSTLTIQRTQQEDSAVYLCASRYGLGFYNEQFFGPGTRLTVL.

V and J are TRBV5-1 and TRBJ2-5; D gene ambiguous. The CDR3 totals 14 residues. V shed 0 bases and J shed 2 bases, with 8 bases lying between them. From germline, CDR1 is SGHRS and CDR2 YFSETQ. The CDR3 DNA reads TGCGCCAGCAGCTTGGGGGTGGGTCAAGAGACCCAGTACTTC. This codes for CASSLGVGQETQYF.

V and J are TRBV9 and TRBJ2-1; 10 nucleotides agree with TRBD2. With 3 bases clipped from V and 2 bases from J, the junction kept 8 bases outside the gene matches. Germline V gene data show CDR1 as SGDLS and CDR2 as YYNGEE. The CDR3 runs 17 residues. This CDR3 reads CASSALRTSGTYNEQFF. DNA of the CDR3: TGTGCCAGCAGCGCTCTCCGGACTAGCGGCACCTACAATGAGCAGTTCTTC.

The CDR3: CASSSDRSGANVLTF. CDR3 sequence (DNA): TGTGCCAGCAGTTCCGACCGCTCTGGGGCCAACGTCCTGACTTTC. The chain is built from TRBV27 and TRBJ2-6; D is ambiguous. V dropped 4 bases and J dropped 0 bases, with 7 bases sitting between them. The CDR3 spans 15 residues. Germline V gene sequence: CDR1 MNHEY, CDR2 SMNVEV (reference sequence).

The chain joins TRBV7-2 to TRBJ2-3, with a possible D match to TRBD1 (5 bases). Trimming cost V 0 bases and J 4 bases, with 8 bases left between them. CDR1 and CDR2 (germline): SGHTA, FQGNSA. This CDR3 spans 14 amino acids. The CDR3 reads CASSLAAGPDTQYF. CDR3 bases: TGTGCCAGCAGCTTAGCCGCAGGGCCAGATACGCAGTATTTT.

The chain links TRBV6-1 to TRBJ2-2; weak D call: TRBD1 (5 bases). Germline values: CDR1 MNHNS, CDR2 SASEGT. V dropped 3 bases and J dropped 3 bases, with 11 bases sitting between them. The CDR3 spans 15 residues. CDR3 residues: CASSDRGFDTGELFF. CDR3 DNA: TGTGCCAGCAGTGATAGGGGTTTCGACACCGGGGAGCTGTTTTTT.

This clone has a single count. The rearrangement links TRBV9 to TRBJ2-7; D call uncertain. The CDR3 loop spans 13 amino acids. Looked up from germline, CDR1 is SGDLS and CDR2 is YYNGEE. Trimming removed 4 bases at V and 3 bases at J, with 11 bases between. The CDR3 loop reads CASSPRGNYEQYF. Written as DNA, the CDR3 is TGTGCCAGCAGCCCTAGAGGCAACTACGAGCAGTACTTC.

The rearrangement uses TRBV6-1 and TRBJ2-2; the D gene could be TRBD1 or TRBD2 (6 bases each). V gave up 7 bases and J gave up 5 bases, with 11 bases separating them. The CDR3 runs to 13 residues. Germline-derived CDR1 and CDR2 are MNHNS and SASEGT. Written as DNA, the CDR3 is TGTGCCAGCACTACGGGGGCTACCGGGGAGCTGTTTTTT. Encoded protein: CASTTGATGELFF.

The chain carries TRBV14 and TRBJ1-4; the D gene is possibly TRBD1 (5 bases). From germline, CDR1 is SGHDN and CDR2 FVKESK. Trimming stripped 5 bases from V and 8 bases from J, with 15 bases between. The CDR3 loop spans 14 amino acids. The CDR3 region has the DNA TGTGCCAGCAGCGAAACAGGATTAAGCGAAAAACTGTTTTTT. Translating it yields CASSETGLSEKLFF.